This T cell receptor beta chain was obtained from a study of T-cell reconstitution after alpha-beta-depleted transplantation in children. The study, taken as a whole, reports: Reportedly, only several hundred clones from non-depleted graft cells drove alpha-beta T-cell counts at about two months. Elevated TCRbeta diversity at day 60 was traced, in some patients, to surviving recipient T cells and thymic progenitors.

This clonotype was counted at least ten times. Its specificity is unknown. The V gene's germline CDR1 is DFQATT and CDR2 SNEGSKA (reference sequence). V lost 1 base and J lost 3; bases outside the gene matches: 9. The CDR3 extends over 16 amino acids. Unique molecular identifiers were built into the TCRbeta library. In TCRdb, the PCR reads were re-called with MiXCR into one record per CDR3 protein. The sample holds about 460,000 distinct CDR3 sequences; over 9.5% are singletons and the top ten take approximately 14%. The source of this sequence is a female patient between 2 and 10 years old who had a stem cell transplant for aplastic anemia, so the T cells may come from the graft donor. The gene calls are TRBV20-1 and TRBJ2-1; 7 bases align to TRBD2. The source was PBMCs, mostly from graft donor cells, collected 180 days after TCRalphabeta/CD19-depleted stem cell transplant. DNA of the CDR3: TGCAGTGCTAGAGGACCGGGCGGGAGTCGCTACAATGAGCAGTTCTTC. This translates into CSARGPGGSRYNEQFF.